A selection of T cell receptor beta chains follows, all from one sample in a study of blood T cell repertoires in COVID-19. Assay: immunoSEQ multiplex PCR; the TCRdb copy retains only in-frame clones and omits some. The sample has 250,000 to 350,000 clones; approximately 87% are singletons. The sequenced sample consisted of peripheral blood. The receptors originated from a woman in her 30s with COVID-19, enrolled during active disease. CDR3s include the opening cysteine and the closing phenylalanine or tryptophan. A D gene is named only where the DNA matches it firmly. Where a row states a size, it is once, few, many or the class of an expanded clone; other rows omit it.

j_call: TRBJ1-5; clone_size: NA; d_call: NA; v_call: TRBV6-1; cdr3_aa: CASSEQDYSNQPQHF; cdr3_nt: TGTGCCAGCAGTGAACAGGACTATAGCAATCAGCCCCAGCATTTT
j_call: TRBJ2-5; clone_size: once; d_call: NA; v_call: TRBV28; cdr3_aa: CASVPGREETQYF; cdr3_nt: TGTGCCAGCGTACCCGGCAGGGAAGAGACCCAGTACTTC
j_call: TRBJ2-7; clone_size: NA; d_call: NA; v_call: TRBV28; cdr3_aa: CASSSRLEYEQYF; cdr3_nt: TGTGCCAGCAGTTCGCGATTAGAATACGAGCAGTACTTC
j_call: TRBJ1-1; clone_size: NA; d_call: TRBD1; v_call: TRBV15; cdr3_aa: CATSRFRGLSNTEAFF; cdr3_nt: TGTGCCACCAGCAGATTCAGGGGGCTCTCGAACACTGAAGCTTTCTTT
j_call: TRBJ1-2; clone_size: NA; d_call: NA; v_call: TRBV6-6; cdr3_aa: CASSWETGGYTF; cdr3_nt: TGTGCCAGCAGTTGGGAGACGGGGGGCTACACCTTC
j_call: TRBJ1-5; clone_size: once; d_call: NA; v_call: TRBV9; cdr3_aa: CASSAYGTSNQPQHF; cdr3_nt: TGTGCCAGCAGCGCCTACGGGACATCTAATCAGCCCCAGCATTTT
j_call: TRBJ2-1; clone_size: NA; d_call: TRBD2; v_call: TRBV19; cdr3_aa: CASSIGGTIADNEQFF; cdr3_nt: TGTGCCAGTAGTATAGGGGGGACTATAGCGGACAATGAGCAGTTCTTC
j_call: TRBJ2-7; clone_size: NA; d_call: TRBD1; v_call: TRBV29-1; cdr3_aa: CSVGTGGSDEQYF; cdr3_nt: TGCAGCGTCGGGACAGGGGGTTCGGACGAGCAGTACTTC
j_call: TRBJ2-7; clone_size: NA; d_call: NA; v_call: TRBV10-3; cdr3_aa: CAISESTGIHEQYF; cdr3_nt: TGTGCCATCAGTGAGTCGACGGGAATACACGAGCAGTACTTC
j_call: TRBJ2-1; clone_size: NA; d_call: NA; v_call: TRBV5-6; cdr3_aa: CASSEDGRLHNEQFF; cdr3_nt: TGTGCCAGCAGTGAGGACGGGAGATTACACAATGAGCAGTTCTTC
j_call: TRBJ1-1; clone_size: once; d_call: NA; v_call: TRBV4-1; cdr3_aa: CASSQGQINTEAFF; cdr3_nt: TGCGCCAGCAGCCAAGGACAGATAAACACTGAAGCTTTCTTT
j_call: TRBJ1-1; clone_size: NA; d_call: NA; v_call: TRBV9; cdr3_aa: CASSVEEGRGNTEAFF; cdr3_nt: TGTGCCAGCAGCGTAGAGGAAGGACGGGGGAACACTGAAGCTTTCTTT
j_call: TRBJ2-7; clone_size: NA; d_call: NA; v_call: TRBV5-1; cdr3_aa: CASSLVGQSTYEQYF; cdr3_nt: TGCGCCAGCAGCTTGGTCGGACAGTCTACCTACGAGCAGTACTTC
j_call: TRBJ1-2; clone_size: NA; d_call: TRBD1; v_call: TRBV28; cdr3_aa: CASSPNRGLNYGYTF; cdr3_nt: TGTGCCAGCAGCCCAAACAGGGGGCTTAACTATGGCTACACCTTC
j_call: TRBJ2-5; clone_size: once; d_call: TRBD1; v_call: TRBV24-1; cdr3_aa: CATSDPHRGQETQYF; cdr3_nt: TGTGCCACCAGTGATCCACACAGGGGGCAAGAGACCCAGTACTTC
j_call: TRBJ2-2; clone_size: NA; d_call: NA; v_call: TRBV27; cdr3_aa: CASSFLQISRELFF; cdr3_nt: TGTGCCAGCAGTTTTTTACAGATCTCCAGGGAGCTGTTTTTT
j_call: TRBJ2-7; clone_size: NA; d_call: NA; v_call: TRBV27; cdr3_aa: CASSYRSSYEQYF; cdr3_nt: TGTGCCAGCAGCTACAGGAGCTCCTACGAGCAGTACTTC
j_call: TRBJ2-5; clone_size: NA; d_call: TRBD2; v_call: TRBV24-1; cdr3_aa: CATSRAGGPQETQYF; cdr3_nt: TGTGCCACCAGTAGGGCGGGAGGGCCCCAAGAGACCCAGTACTTC
j_call: TRBJ1-2; clone_size: NA; d_call: NA; v_call: TRBV7-9; cdr3_aa: CASSLGGDYNGGYTF; cdr3_nt: TGTGCCAGCAGCTTAGGAGGCGATTATAACGGTGGCTACACCTTC
j_call: TRBJ1-6; clone_size: few; d_call: NA; v_call: TRBV6-4; cdr3_aa: CASRANRAGNSPLHF; cdr3_nt: TGTGCCAGCAGGGCAAACAGGGCTGGGAATTCACCCCTCCACTTT
j_call: TRBJ2-5; clone_size: NA; d_call: TRBD2; v_call: TRBV5-8; cdr3_aa: CASSLGTSGRTQETQYF; cdr3_nt: TGTGCCAGCAGCCTCGGGACTAGCGGGAGGACTCAAGAGACCCAGTACTTC
j_call: TRBJ2-7; clone_size: NA; d_call: TRBD2; v_call: TRBV11-2; cdr3_aa: CASSSSSGRALEQYF; cdr3_nt: TGTGCCAGCAGCTCTTCTAGCGGGAGGGCCCTCGAGCAGTACTTC
j_call: TRBJ2-7; clone_size: once; d_call: NA; v_call: TRBV2; cdr3_aa: CASTPSGEGPYEQYF; cdr3_nt: TGTGCCAGCACCCCTTCAGGGGAGGGGCCCTACGAGCAGTACTTC
j_call: TRBJ1-3; clone_size: NA; d_call: TRBD1; v_call: TRBV5-6; cdr3_aa: CASSLGPTGGGNTIYF; cdr3_nt: TGTGCCAGCAGCTTGGGCCCAACAGGGGGAGGAAACACCATATATTTT
j_call: TRBJ2-2; clone_size: NA; d_call: NA; v_call: TRBV25-1; cdr3_aa: CASSPATSTGELFF; cdr3_nt: TGTGCCAGCAGTCCAGCGACCTCCACCGGGGAGCTGTTTTTT
j_call: TRBJ1-2; clone_size: NA; d_call: TRBD1; v_call: TRBV5-1; cdr3_aa: CATRQGTNYGYTF; cdr3_nt: TGCGCCACCCGACAGGGTACTAACTATGGCTACACCTTC
j_call: TRBJ1-1; clone_size: once; d_call: TRBD1; v_call: TRBV6-5; cdr3_aa: CASSPHRQGSAEAFF; cdr3_nt: TGTGCCAGCAGTCCCCACCGACAGGGGAGCGCTGAAGCTTTCTTT
j_call: TRBJ2-1; clone_size: NA; d_call: TRBD1; v_call: TRBV9; cdr3_aa: CASSAGTGEPGEQFF; cdr3_nt: TGTGCCAGCAGCGCCGGGACAGGGGAGCCGGGAGAGCAGTTCTTC
j_call: TRBJ2-7; clone_size: many; d_call: TRBD1; v_call: TRBV28; cdr3_aa: CASSLVGQGLYEQYF; cdr3_nt: TGTGCCAGCAGTTTAGTCGGACAGGGGTTATACGAGCAGTACTTC
j_call: TRBJ2-3; clone_size: NA; d_call: TRBD2; v_call: TRBV23-1; cdr3_aa: CASSQAGGFEDTQYF; cdr3_nt: TGCGCCAGCAGTCAAGCGGGAGGTTTCGAGGATACGCAGTATTTT
j_call: TRBJ1-6; clone_size: NA; d_call: NA; v_call: TRBV14; cdr3_aa: CASSQVKGRANSPLHF; cdr3_nt: TGTGCCAGCAGCCAAGTGAAAGGCAGGGCGAATTCACCCCTCCACTTT
j_call: TRBJ2-6; clone_size: NA; d_call: NA; v_call: TRBV7-9; cdr3_aa: CAVVQTGISGANVLTF; cdr3_nt: TGTGCTGTCGTACAAACAGGAATTTCTGGGGCCAACGTCCTGACTTTC
j_call: TRBJ2-1; clone_size: NA; d_call: TRBD2; v_call: TRBV27; cdr3_aa: CASSPRGEGYNEQFF; cdr3_nt: TGTGCCAGCAGTCCACGGGGGGAGGGATACAATGAGCAGTTCTTC
j_call: TRBJ2-3; clone_size: NA; d_call: NA; v_call: TRBV11-3; cdr3_aa: CASSSGSGPPDTQYF; cdr3_nt: TGTGCCAGCAGCTCCGGTAGCGGACCGCCAGATACGCAGTATTTT
j_call: TRBJ2-5; clone_size: NA; d_call: NA; v_call: TRBV11-3; cdr3_aa: CASSLDGGETQYF; cdr3_nt: TGTGCCAGCAGCTTAGATGGCGGGGAGACCCAGTACTTC
j_call: TRBJ2-1; clone_size: NA; d_call: NA; v_call: TRBV7-9; cdr3_aa: CASSSGLTYNEQFF; cdr3_nt: TGTGCCAGCAGCTCAGGGCTTACCTACAATGAGCAGTTCTTC
j_call: TRBJ1-2; clone_size: NA; d_call: TRBD1; v_call: TRBV2; cdr3_aa: CASRMTGGFGYTF; cdr3_nt: TGTGCCAGCAGAATGACAGGGGGCTTTGGCTACACCTTC
j_call: TRBJ2-1; clone_size: NA; d_call: TRBD2; v_call: TRBV12-5; cdr3_aa: CASGLVIWGGERNEQFF; cdr3_nt: TGTGCTAGTGGTTTGGTGATCTGGGGGGGAGAACGCAATGAGCAGTTCTTC
j_call: TRBJ1-1; clone_size: NA; d_call: TRBD1; v_call: TRBV19; cdr3_aa: CASSRGAGGGNTEAFF; cdr3_nt: TGTGCCTCCTCCCGAGGGGCAGGGGGCGGCAACACTGAAGCTTTCTTT
j_call: TRBJ2-2; clone_size: NA; d_call: NA; v_call: TRBV7-8; cdr3_aa: CASSFAGNTGELFF; cdr3_nt: TGTGCCAGCAGCTTCGCAGGGAACACCGGGGAGCTGTTTTTT
j_call: TRBJ1-5; clone_size: NA; d_call: TRBD1; v_call: TRBV3-1/TRBV3-2; cdr3_aa: CASSRQGVYQPQHF; cdr3_nt: TGTGCCAGCAGCAGACAGGGGGTCTATCAGCCCCAGCATTTT